These 17 T cell receptor beta chains share one sample of origin, sequenced in a study of CD8+ T cells in alopecia areata. The authors extracted RNA and reverse transcribed it into cDNA as the sequencing template. TCRdb keeps only in-frame clones here, not all; method: immunoSEQ multiplex PCR. This table has 70,000 or so clones, approximately 60% appearing once. The material was CD8+ T cells sorted from blood, obtained at week 0. Source of these receptors: a human donor with alopecia areata.

V is TRBV28 and J is TRBJ2-7; D not resolved. The germline V and J ends were trimmed by 8 bases and 6 bases, with 26 bases remaining between them. The CDR3 is 16 amino acids. Germline V gives CDR1 MDHEN, CDR2 SYDVKM. This chain's CDR3 is CASAIGPGGSTSEQYF. Here the CDR3 DNA reads TGTGCCAGCGCGATTGGGCCCGGCGGATCCACCTCCGAGCAGTACTTC.

V gene TRBV15 combines with J gene TRBJ2-3, with unresolved D. CDR3 size: 18 residues. V lost 3 bases and J lost 0, with 19 bases in between. Germline V gene data show CDR1 as LNHNV and CDR2 as YYDKDF (reference sequence). This CDR3 reads CATSSIGKGGASTDTQYF. The CDR3 DNA reads TGTGCCACCAGCAGTATCGGCAAAGGTGGTGCTAGCACAGATACGCAGTATTTT.

The rearrangement joins TRBV4-1 to TRBJ2-5; 14 nucleotides line up with TRBD2. The V gene's germline CDR1 is MGHRA and CDR2 YSYEKL. The V segment lost 5 bases and the J segment 4 bases; nucleotides outside the gene matches: 6. The CDR3 runs 16 residues. This chain's CDR3 is CASSNRGLAGVETQYF. The CDR3 DNA is TGCGCCAGCAGCAACAGGGGACTAGCGGGAGTAGAGACCCAGTACTTC.

The chain is built from TRBV7-3 and TRBJ2-6; no clear D. The CDR3 loop spans 13 amino acids. With 2 bases removed from V and 4 bases from J, the gap between germline ends came to 3 bases. CDR1 is SGHTA, CDR2 FQGTGA, per germline. CDR3 bases: TGTGCCAGCAGCTTACAGGGGGCCAACGTCCTGACTTTC. Translating it yields CASSLQGANVLTF.

This chain uses TRBV27 with TRBJ2-1; no clear D. Trimming removed 0 bases at V and 9 bases at J, with 9 bases between. Looked up from germline, CDR1 is MNHEY and CDR2 is SMNVEV (reference sequence). This CDR3 is built from 13 residues. The DNA of the CDR3 is TGTGCCAGCAGTTTATCCCCCCTCGTTGAGCAGTTCTTC. Its protein product is CASSLSPLVEQFF.

The chain links TRBV9 to TRBJ2-3, with 10 nucleotides matching TRBD2. V shed 0 bases, J shed 2 bases, and the junction held 6 bases outside the gene matches. The CDR3 consists of 17 residues. The V gene's germline CDR1 is SGDLS and CDR2 YYNGEE. The CDR3 protein is CASSVGVLAGATDTQYF. In DNA, the CDR3 is TGTGCCAGCAGCGTAGGGGTTCTAGCGGGAGCCACAGATACGCAGTATTTT. Full variable domain (outside the CDR3, taken from reference TRBV9 and TRBJ2-3): DSGVTQTPKHLITATGQRVTLRCSPRSGDLSVYWYQQSLDQGLQFLIQYYNGEERAKGNILERFSAQQFPDLHSELNLSSLELGDSALYFCASSVGVLAGATDTQYFGPGTRLTVL.

This clone was found a few times. The chain has TRBV19 and TRBJ2-2; D is possibly TRBD2 (6 bases). Germline V gene sequence: CDR1 LNHDA, CDR2 SQIVND (reference sequence). The CDR3 is 14 amino acids. V lost 6 bases and J 7 bases, leaving 15 bases between the germline ends. The CDR3 nucleotides are TGTGCCAGTAGCGTCCGACTAGGAGGCGGGGAGCTGTTTTTT. Its translation: CASSVRLGGGELFF.

V and J are TRBV27 and TRBJ1-1; D is possibly TRBD1 (6 bases). Looked up from germline, CDR1 is MNHEY and CDR2 is SMNVEV (reference sequence). Trimming cost V 4 bases and J 3 bases, with 12 bases left between them. This CDR3 has 14 residues. The CDR3 coding sequence is TGTGCCAGCAGTTACACAGGGTCCCACACTGAAGCTTTCTTT. It yields the protein CASSYTGSHTEAFF.

The genes are TRBV9 and TRBJ1-6, with 9 bases identical to TRBD1. The length of the CDR3 is 17 residues. Germline CDR1 reads SGDLS; CDR2 reads YYNGEE. Trimming removed 2 bases from V and 8 bases from J; junction bases left unmatched: 11. CDR3 amino acids: CASSVSPQGQGDSPLHF. CDR3 DNA: TGTGCCAGCAGCGTCAGCCCCCAGGGACAGGGAGATTCACCCCTCCACTTT.

In the case of this clone: The junction and the germline gene differ at one end; a read error may be behind it. The rearrangement joins TRBV10-3 to TRBJ2-1; D gene uncertain. The CDR3 runs 12 residues. Germline V CDR1 and CDR2: ENHRY, SYGVKD. The chain's CDR3 is CAIRDIYNEQFF. CDR3 coding DNA: TGTGCCATCCGTGACATTTACAATGAGCAGTTCTTC.

The chain joins TRBV4-3 to TRBJ1-5; 8 bases agree with TRBD1. The CDR3 runs 15 residues. Trimming at V came to 5 bases and at J to 0 bases, leaving 3 bases not matched to a gene. CDR1 and CDR2 (germline): LGHNA, YSLEER. The CDR3 here is CASSWDRYSNQPQHF. In DNA, the CDR3 is TGCGCCAGCAGCTGGGACAGGTATAGCAATCAGCCCCAGCATTTT.

The chain has TRBV27 and TRBJ1-5; no firm D call. CDR3 length: 13 residues. The germline V gene encodes CDR1 MNHEY and CDR2 SMNVEV (reference sequence). The V and J ends lost 5 bases and 7 bases respectively, with 12 bases between them. CDR3 nucleotides: TGTGCCAGCAGTATGGACGGGAGCCAGCCCCAGCATTTT. This gives the protein CASSMDGSQPQHF.

This clone is labeled as large (0.1 to 1%). The CDR3 region is CASSLGLALQEQFF. In DNA form, the CDR3 reads TGTGCCAGCAGCCTGGGACTAGCGCTGCAGGAGCAGTTCTTC. This chain uses TRBV28 with TRBJ2-1; 10 bases are shared with TRBD2. CDR3 length: 14 residues. CDR1 MDHEN and CDR2 SYDVKM come from the germline V gene. V was pared by 6 bases and J by 10 bases, with 9 bases of the junction left unmatched.

This chain uses TRBV4-1 with TRBJ2-7; 9 nucleotides line up with TRBD1. The V gene's germline CDR1 is MGHRA and CDR2 YSYEKL. This CDR3 comprises 16 residues. J lost 2 bases, V lost 3 bases, and 8 bases had no gene match. The CDR3 loop reads CASSQSPGTGTYEQYF. The CDR3 nucleotides read TGCGCCAGCAGCCAGTCCCCCGGGACAGGGACCTACGAGCAGTACTTC.

This clone was counted a single time. Here the CDR3 DNA reads TGTGCCAGCGGTGGCAGGGGGCACAATCAGCCCCAGCATTTT. This translates into CASGGRGHNQPQHF. The V call is TRBV28, the J call TRBJ1-5, with 8 bases fitting TRBD1. The CDR3 consists of 14 residues. V dropped 8 bases and J dropped 3; count of bases not matched to a gene: 6. The germline gives CDR1 MDHEN, CDR2 SYDVKM. The full variable domain, completed using reference TRBV28 and TRBJ1-5, is DVKVTQSSRYLVKRTGEKVFLECVQDMDHENMFWYRQDPGLGLRLIYFSYDVKMKEKGDIPEGYSVSREKKERFSLILESASTNQTSMYLCASGGRGHNQPQHFGDGTRLSIL.

This clone showed up just a few times. V usage is TRBV6-6 and J usage is TRBJ2-7; D is undetermined. V was trimmed by 2 bases and J by 4 bases, leaving 18 bases between them. The CDR3 covers 16 residues. Germline CDR1 and CDR2: MNHNY and SVGAGI (reference sequence). Written as DNA, the CDR3 is TGTGCCAGCAGTTACCTCCCCGTGCCACCCTCATACGAGCAGTACTTC. It is translated as CASSYLPVPPSYEQYF.

The chain links TRBV7-8 to TRBJ2-3; 9 bases fit TRBD2. CDR1 and CDR2 (germline): SGHVS, FQNEAQ. V shed 1 base, J shed 0 bases, and the junction held 14 bases outside the gene matches. CDR3 length: 20 amino acids. The CDR3 loop is CASSLEHMTSGGTSTDTQYF. In DNA, the CDR3 is TGTGCCAGCAGCTTAGAACACATGACGAGCGGGGGGACGAGCACAGATACGCAGTATTTT.